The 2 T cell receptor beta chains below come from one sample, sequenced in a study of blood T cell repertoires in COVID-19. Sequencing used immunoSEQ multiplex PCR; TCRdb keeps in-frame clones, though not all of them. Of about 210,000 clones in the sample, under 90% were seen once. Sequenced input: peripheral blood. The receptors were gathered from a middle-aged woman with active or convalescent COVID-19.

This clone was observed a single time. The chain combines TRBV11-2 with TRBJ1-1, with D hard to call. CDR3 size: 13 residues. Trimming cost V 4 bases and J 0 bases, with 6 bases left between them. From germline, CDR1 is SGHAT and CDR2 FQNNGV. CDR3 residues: CASSSQLNTEAFF. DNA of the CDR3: TGTGCCAGCAGCTCTCAGTTGAACACTGAAGCTTTCTTT.

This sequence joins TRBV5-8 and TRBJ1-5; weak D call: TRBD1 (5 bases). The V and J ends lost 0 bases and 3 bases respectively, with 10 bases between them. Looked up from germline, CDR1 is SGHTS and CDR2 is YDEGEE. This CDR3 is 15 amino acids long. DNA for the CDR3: TGTGCCAGCAGCTTGGGAGACAGCCCCAATCAGCCCCAGCATTTT. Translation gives CASSLGDSPNQPQHF.